This record concerns one T cell receptor (beta chain) sequence. Its antigen is as yet unknown. This entry belongs to a study of blood T cells in healthy people across ages. Alongside a J-beta primer mix, a sample-barcoded 5' primer served in a second PCR lasting roughly 6 to 12 cycles. Tagging of each cDNA molecule was performed by a template-switch adaptor with 12 random nucleotides. TCRdb reprocessed the 5' RACE reads via MiXCR and lists one record per CDR3 protein. The sample has around 1.5 million distinct CDR3 sequences; 42% are singletons. Researchers collected 9.5 to 10 milliliters of peripheral blood from every single donor. CDR3 length equals 17 residues. The J segment lost 7 bases and the V segment lost 0 bases, leaving 16 bases of the junction unmatched. Germline-derived CDR1 and CDR2 are DFQATT and SNEGSKA (reference sequence). Findings and caveats of the study: Higher diversity, along with more naive CD4+ cells, distinguished long-lived donors from aged donors.

The receptor was isolated from a woman between 18 and 30 years old in good health. This chain links TRBV20-1 with TRBJ2-7; 9 positions agree with TRBD2. The sample comprised blood. CDR3 sequence (DNA): TGCAGTGCTAGAGATCTGCGGCGGGGGGGTACATATGATGAGCAGTACTTC. Residues: CSARDLRRGGTYDEQYF.